The next 3 T cell receptor beta chains were all read from a single sample in a study of T cell responses to AZD1222 COVID-19 vaccine. Produced via immunoSEQ multiplex PCR; TCRdb's table is partial and in-frame only. The table has about 110,000 clones, around nine tenths seen once; the top ten hold approximately 3.1%. The source was peripheral blood, collected on day 0 of MenACWY control vaccination. Receptor source: an adult in good health.

The chain has TRBV29-1 and TRBJ1-4; a possible D gene is TRBD1 (5 bases). CDR1 and CDR2 from the germline V gene are SQVTM and ANQGSEA. This CDR3 region has 14 residues. V was pared by 5 bases and J by 8 bases, with 18 bases between. In DNA, the CDR3 is TGCAGCGTTATGGAGGGGCCCCGAGGGGAAAAACTGTTTTTT. Protein product: CSVMEGPRGEKLFF.

The chain couples TRBV6-5 to TRBJ1-3; the D gene is possibly TRBD1 (5 bases). With 5 bases removed from V and 0 bases from J, the gap between germline ends came to 11 bases. This CDR3 spans 15 amino acids. Germline CDR1 is MNHEY and CDR2 is SVGAGI. The DNA of the CDR3 is TGTGCCAGCAGTCACGACAGAGACTCTGGAAACACCATATATTTT. The encoded protein is CASSHDRDSGNTIYF.

The chain has TRBV6-8 and TRBJ1-2; 7 positions match TRBD1. Trimming at V came to 4 bases and at J to 8 bases, leaving 13 bases not matched to a gene. This CDR3 comprises 15 residues. CDR1 MNHGY and CDR2 SAAAGT come from the germline V gene. Written as DNA, the CDR3 is TGTGCCAGCAGTTCCCACAAATTAACAGGGGACGGCTACACCTTC. Translation: CASSSHKLTGDGYTF.